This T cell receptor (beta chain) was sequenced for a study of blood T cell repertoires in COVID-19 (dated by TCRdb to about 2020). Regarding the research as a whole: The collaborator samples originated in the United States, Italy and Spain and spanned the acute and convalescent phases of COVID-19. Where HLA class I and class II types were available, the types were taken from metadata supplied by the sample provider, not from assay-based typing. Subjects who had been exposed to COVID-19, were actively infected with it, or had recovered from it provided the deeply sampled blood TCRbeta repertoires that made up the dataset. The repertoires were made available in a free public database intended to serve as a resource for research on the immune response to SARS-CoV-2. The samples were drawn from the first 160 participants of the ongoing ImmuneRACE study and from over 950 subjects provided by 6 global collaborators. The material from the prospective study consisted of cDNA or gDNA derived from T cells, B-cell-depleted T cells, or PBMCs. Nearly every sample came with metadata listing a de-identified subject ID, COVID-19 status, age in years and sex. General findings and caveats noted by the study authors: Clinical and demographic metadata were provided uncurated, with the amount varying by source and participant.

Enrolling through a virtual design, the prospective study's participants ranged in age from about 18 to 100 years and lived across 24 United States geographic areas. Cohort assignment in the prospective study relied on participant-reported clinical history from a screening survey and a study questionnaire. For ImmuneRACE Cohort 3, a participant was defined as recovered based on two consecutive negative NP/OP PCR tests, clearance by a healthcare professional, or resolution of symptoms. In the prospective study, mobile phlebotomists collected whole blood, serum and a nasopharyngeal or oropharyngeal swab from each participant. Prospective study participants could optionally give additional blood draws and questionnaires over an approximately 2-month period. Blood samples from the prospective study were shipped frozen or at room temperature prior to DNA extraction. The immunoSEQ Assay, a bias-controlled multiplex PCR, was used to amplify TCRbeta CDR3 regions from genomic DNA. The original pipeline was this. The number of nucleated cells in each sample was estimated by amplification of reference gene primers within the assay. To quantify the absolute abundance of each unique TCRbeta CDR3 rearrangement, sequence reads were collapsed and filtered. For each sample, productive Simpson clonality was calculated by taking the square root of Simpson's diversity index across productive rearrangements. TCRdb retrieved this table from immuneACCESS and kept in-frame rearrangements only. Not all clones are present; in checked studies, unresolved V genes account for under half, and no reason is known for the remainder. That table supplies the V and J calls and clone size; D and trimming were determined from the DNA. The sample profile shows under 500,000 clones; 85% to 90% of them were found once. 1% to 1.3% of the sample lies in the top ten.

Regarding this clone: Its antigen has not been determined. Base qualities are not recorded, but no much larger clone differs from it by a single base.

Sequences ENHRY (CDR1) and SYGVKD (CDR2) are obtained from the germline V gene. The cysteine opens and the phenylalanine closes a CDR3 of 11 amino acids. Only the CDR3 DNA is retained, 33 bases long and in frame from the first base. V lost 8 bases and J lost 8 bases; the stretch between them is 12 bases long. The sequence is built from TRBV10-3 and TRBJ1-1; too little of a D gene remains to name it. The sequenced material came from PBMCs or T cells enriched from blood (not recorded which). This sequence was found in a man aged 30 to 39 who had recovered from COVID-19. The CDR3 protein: CAISGEREAFF. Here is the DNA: TGTGCCATCTCCGGGGAAAGAGAAGCTTTCTTT.